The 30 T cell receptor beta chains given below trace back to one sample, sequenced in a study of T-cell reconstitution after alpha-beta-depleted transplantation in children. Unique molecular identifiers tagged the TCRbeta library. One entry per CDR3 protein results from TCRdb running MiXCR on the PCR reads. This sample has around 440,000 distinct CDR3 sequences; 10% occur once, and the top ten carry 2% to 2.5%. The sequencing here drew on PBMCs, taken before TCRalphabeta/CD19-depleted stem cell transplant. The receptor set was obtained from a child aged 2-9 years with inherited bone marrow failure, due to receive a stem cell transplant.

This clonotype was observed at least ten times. CDR3 nucleotides: TGTGCCAGCAGCTTCCCGGCAGACGAGCAGTACTTC. Its translation: CASSFPADEQYF. The rearrangement uses TRBV5-5 and TRBJ2-7; D is ambiguous. V dropped 2 bases and J dropped 5 bases, with 8 bases sitting between them. CDR1 SGHKS and CDR2 YYEKEE come from the germline V gene (reference sequence). This CDR3 has 12 residues.

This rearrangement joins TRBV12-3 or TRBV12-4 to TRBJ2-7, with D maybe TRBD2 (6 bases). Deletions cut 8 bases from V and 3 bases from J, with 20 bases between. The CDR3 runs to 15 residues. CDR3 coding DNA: TGTGCCAGCGGACCATTTGTTCACGGGAGCTACGAGCAGTACTTC. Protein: CASGPFVHGSYEQYF.

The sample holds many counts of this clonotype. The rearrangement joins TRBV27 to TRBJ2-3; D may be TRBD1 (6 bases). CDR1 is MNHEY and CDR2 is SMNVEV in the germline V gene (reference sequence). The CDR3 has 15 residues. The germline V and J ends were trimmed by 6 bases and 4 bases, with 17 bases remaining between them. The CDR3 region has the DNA TGTGCCAGCAGCAAACAGGGTACGGTGGCAGATACGCAGTATTTT. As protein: CASSKQGTVADTQYF.

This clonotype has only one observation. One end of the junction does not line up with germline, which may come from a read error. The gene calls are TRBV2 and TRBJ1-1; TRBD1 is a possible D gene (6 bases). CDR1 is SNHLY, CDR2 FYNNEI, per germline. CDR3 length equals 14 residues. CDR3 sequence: CVSRERGMNTEAFF. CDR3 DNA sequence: TGTGTCAGCAGGGAGAGGGGGATGAACACTGAAGCTTTCTTT.

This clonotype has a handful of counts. CDR3 in DNA: TGTGCCAGCAGCTTAGCGACTAGCAGCACAGATACGCAGTATTTT. Protein: CASSLATSSTDTQYF. The gene calls are TRBV5-4 and TRBJ2-3; 7 nucleotides line up with TRBD2. V shed 2 bases, J shed 0 bases, and the junction held 3 bases outside the gene matches. The CDR3 runs to 15 residues. CDR1 and CDR2 from the germline V gene are SGHNT and YYREEE (reference sequence).

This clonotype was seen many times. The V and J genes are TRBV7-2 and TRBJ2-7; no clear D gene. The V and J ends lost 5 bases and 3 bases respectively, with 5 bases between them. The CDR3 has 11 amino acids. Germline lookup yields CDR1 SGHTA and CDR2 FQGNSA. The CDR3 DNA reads TGTGCCAGCAGCAAAAGCTACGAGCAGTACTTC. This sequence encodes CASSKSYEQYF. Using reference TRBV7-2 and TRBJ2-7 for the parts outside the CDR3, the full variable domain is GAGVSQSPSNKVTEKGKDVELRCDPISGHTALYWYRQSLGQGLEFLIYFQGNSAPDKSGLPSDRFSAERTGGSVSTLTIQRTQQEDSAVYLCASSKSYEQYFGPGTRLTVT.

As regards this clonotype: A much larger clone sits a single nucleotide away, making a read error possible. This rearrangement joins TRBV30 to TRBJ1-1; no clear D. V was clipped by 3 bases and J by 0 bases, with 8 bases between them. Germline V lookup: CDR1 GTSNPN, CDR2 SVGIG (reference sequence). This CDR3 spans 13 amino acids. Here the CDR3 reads CAWRRTMNTEAFF. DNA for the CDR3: TGTGCCTGGAGGCGTACCATGAACACTGAAGCTTTCTTT.

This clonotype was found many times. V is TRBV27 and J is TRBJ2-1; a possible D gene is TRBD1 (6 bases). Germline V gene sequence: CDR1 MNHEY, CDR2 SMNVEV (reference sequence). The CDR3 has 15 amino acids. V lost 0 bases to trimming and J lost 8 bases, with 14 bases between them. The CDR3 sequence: CASSLSWTASDEQFF. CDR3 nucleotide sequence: TGTGCCAGCAGTTTATCGTGGACAGCCAGCGATGAGCAGTTCTTC.

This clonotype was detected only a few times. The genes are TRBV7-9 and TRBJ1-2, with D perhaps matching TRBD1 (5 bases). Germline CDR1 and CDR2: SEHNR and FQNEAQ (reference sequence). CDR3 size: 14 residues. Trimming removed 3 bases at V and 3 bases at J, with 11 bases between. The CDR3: CASSFIVGDYGYTF. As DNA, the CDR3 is TGTGCCAGCAGCTTCATCGTAGGGGACTATGGCTACACCTTC.

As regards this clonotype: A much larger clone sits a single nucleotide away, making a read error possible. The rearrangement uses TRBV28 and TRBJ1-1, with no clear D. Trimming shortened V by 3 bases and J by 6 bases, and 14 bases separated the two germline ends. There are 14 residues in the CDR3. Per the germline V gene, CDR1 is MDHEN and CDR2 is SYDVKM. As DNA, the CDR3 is TGTGCCAGCAGTTTTAGGACCGCAATCGCTGAAGCTTTCTTT. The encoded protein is CASSFRTAIAEAFF. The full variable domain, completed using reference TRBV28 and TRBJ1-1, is DVKVTQSSRYLVKRTGEKVFLECVQDMDHENMFWYRQDPGLGLRLIYFSYDVKMKEKGDIPEGYSVSREKKERFSLILESASTNQTSMYLCASSFRTAIAEAFFGQGTRLTVV.

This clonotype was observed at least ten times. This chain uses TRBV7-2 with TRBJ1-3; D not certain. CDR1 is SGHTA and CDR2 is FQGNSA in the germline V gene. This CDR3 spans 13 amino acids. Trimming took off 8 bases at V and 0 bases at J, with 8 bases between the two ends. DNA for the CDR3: TGTGCCAGCCGGCGGAGCTCTGGAAACACCATATATTTT. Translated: CASRRSSGNTIYF.

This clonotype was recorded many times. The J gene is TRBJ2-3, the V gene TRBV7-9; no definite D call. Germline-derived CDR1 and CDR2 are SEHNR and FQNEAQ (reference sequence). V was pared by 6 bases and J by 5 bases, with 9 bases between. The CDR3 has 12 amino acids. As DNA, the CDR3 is TGTGCCAGCAGTTTATTAGGAGATACGCAGTATTTT. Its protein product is CASSLLGDTQYF.

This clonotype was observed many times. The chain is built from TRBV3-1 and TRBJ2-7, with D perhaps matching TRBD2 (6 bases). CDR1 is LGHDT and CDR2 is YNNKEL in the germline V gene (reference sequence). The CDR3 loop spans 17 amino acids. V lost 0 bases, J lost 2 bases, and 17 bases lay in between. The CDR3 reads CASSQDRSGPVTYEQYF. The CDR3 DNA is TGTGCCAGCAGCCAAGATAGGAGCGGGCCCGTGACCTACGAGCAGTACTTC.

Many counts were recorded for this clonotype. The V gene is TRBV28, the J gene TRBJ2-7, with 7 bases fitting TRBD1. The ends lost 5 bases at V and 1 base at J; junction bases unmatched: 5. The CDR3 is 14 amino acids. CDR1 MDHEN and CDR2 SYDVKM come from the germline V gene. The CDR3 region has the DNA TGTGCCAGCAGTCCTGGGACAGTTTCCTACGAGCAGTACTTC. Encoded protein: CASSPGTVSYEQYF.

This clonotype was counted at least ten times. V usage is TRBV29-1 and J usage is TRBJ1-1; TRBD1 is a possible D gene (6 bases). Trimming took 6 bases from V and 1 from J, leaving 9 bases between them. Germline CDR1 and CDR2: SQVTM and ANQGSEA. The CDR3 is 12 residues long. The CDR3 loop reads CSVLDRNTEAFF. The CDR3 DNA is TGCAGCGTCTTGGACAGGAACACTGAAGCTTTCTTT.

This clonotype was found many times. The CDR3 DNA follows: TGTGCCAGCAGCTTGGCTTTAGCGGCTAACACCGGGGAGCTGTTTTTT. Its translation is CASSLALAANTGELFF. This chain joins TRBV5-8 and TRBJ2-2; D may be TRBD2 (6 bases). V was shortened by 0 bases and J by 2 bases, with 11 bases between the two germline ends. The length of the CDR3 is 16 residues. Germline values: CDR1 SGHTS, CDR2 YDEGEE.

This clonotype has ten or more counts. The CDR3 DNA reads TGCGCCAGCAGCCAAGAGGGCCTAGCGGAAGAGTTCTTC. As protein: CASSQEGLAEEFF. The chain joins TRBV4-1 to TRBJ2-1, with TRBD2 matching over 7 bases. The length of the CDR3 is 13 residues. The germline CDR1 and CDR2 sequences are MGHRA and YSYEKL. Trimming at V came to 0 bases and at J to 14 bases, leaving 7 bases not matched to a gene.

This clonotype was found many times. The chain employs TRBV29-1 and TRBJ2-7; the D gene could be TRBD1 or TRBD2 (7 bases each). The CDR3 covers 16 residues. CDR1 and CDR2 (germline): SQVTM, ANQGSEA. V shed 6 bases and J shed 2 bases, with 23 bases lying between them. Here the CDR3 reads CSVQGGMDLPAYEQYF. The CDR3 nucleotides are TGCAGCGTCCAGGGGGGGATGGACTTACCGGCCTACGAGCAGTACTTC.

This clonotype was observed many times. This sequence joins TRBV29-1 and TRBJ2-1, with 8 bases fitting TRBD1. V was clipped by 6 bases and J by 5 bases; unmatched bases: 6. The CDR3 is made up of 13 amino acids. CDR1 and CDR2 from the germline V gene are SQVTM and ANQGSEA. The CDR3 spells CSVGQGLNNEQFF. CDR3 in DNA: TGCAGCGTAGGACAGGGACTGAACAATGAGCAGTTCTTC.

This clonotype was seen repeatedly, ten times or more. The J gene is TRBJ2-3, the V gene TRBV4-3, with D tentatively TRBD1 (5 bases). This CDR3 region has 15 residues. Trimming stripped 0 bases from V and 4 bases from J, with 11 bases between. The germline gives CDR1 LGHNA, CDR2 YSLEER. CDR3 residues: CASSQDVRAADTQYF. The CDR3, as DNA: TGCGCCAGCAGCCAAGATGTCAGGGCCGCAGATACGCAGTATTTT.

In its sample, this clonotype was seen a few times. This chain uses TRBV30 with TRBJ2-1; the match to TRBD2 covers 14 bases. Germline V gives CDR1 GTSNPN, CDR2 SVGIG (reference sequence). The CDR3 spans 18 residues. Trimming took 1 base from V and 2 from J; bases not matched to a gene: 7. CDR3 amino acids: CAWSGLAGGPGAYNEQFF. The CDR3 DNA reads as TGTGCCTGGAGTGGACTAGCGGGAGGGCCGGGCGCCTACAATGAGCAGTTCTTC.

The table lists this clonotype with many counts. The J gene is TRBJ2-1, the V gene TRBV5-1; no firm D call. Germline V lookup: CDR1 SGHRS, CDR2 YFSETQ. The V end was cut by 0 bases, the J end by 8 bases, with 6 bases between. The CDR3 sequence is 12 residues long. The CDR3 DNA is TGCGCCAGCAGCTTGGAATATGATGAGCAGTTCTTC. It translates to CASSLEYDEQFF.

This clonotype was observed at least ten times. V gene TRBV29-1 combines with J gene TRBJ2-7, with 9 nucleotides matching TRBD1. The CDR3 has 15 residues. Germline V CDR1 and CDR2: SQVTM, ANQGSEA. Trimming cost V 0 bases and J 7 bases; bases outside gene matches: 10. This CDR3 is CSVEDRSGTGREQYF. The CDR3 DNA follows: TGCAGCGTTGAAGATCGGAGTGGGACAGGGCGGGAGCAGTACTTC.

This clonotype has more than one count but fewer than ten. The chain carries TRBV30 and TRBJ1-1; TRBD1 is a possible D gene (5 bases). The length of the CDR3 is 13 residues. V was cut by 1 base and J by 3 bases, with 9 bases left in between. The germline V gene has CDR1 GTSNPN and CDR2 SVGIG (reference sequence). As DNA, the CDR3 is TGTGCCTGGAGTGGACGGGGGGACACTGAAGCTTTCTTT. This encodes CAWSGRGDTEAFF. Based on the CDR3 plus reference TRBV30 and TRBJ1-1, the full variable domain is SQTIHQWPATLVQPVGSPLSLECTVEGTSNPNLYWYRQAAGRGLQLLFYSVGIGQISSEVPQNLSASRPQDRQFILSSKKLLLSDSGFYLCAWSGRGDTEAFFGQGTRLTVV.

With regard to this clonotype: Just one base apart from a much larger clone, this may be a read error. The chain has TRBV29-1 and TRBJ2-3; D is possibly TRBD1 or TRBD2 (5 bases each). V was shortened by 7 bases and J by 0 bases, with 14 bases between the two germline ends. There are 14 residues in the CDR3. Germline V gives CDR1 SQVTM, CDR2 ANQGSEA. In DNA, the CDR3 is TGCAGCGCCAGAGGGGTCCCGAGCACAGATACGCAGTATTTT. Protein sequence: CSARGVPSTDTQYF.

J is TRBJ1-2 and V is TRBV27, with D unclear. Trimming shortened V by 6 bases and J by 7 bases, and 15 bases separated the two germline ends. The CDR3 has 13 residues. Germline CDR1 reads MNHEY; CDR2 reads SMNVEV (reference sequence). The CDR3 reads CASSPSPWSGYTF. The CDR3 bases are TGTGCCAGCAGCCCCAGTCCTTGGTCTGGCTACACCTTC.

The DNA for the CDR3 is TGCGCCAGCAGCTTGACCCCAGACTCGAGCATTCAGTACTTC. This codes for CASSLTPDSSIQYF. The chain has TRBV5-1 and TRBJ2-4; D ambiguous. Trimming left V 1 base short and J 9 bases short, with 14 bases between. There are 14 residues in the CDR3. Per germline, CDR1 SGHRS and CDR2 YFSETQ.

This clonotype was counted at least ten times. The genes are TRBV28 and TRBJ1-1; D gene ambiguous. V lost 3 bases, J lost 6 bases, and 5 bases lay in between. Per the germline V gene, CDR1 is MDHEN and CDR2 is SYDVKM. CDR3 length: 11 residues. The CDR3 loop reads CASSFGPEAFF. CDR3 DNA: TGTGCCAGCAGTTTCGGCCCTGAAGCTTTCTTT.

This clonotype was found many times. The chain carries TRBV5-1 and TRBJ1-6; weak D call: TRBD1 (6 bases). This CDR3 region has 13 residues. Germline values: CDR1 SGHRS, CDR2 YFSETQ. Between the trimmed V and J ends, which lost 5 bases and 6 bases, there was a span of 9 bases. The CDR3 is CASRRDTNSPLHF. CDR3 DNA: TGCGCCAGCAGACGGGACACTAATTCACCCCTCCACTTT.

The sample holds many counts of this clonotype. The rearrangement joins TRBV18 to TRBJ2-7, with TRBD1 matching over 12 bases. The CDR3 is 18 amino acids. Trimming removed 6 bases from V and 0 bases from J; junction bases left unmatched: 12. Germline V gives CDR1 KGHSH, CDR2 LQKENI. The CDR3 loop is CASSLSIPGQGASYEQYF. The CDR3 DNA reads TGTGCCAGCTCCTTAAGCATTCCGGGACAGGGGGCCTCCTACGAGCAGTACTTC. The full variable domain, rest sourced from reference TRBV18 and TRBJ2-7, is NAGVMQNPRHLVRRRGQEARLRCSPMKGHSHVYWYRQLPEEGLKFMVYLQKENIIDESGMPKERFSAEFPKEGPSILRIQQVVRGDSAAYFCASSLSIPGQGASYEQYFGPGTRLTVT.